This T cell receptor (beta chain) was sequenced during a study of T cells in Graves' hyperthyroidism and ophthalmopathy. General observations from the study: Most clonotypes that expanded in the thyroid above 0.001 also showed up in blood. Researchers report that a 13 V-J model separated ophthalmopathy from stable hyperthyroidism.

The CDR3 regions of TCR beta were amplified from RNA transcripts. RT-PCR in the first round (using the HTBI primer set) targeted the TCR CDR3. MiXCR was run by TCRdb on the multiplex PCR reads, yielding one entry per CDR3 protein. This sample has around 340,000 distinct CDR3 sequences, with about 15% found just once. In patients aged 18 to 65, hyperthyroidism was newly diagnosed, with duration under 2 months. This clonotype showed up many times. The antigen remains undetermined. Unmatched junction bases numbered 6, after V lost 6 bases and J lost 10 bases. The CDR3 is made up of 12 amino acids. Germline assignment: CDR1 MNHEY and CDR2 SVGEGT.

The rearrangement links TRBV6-2 or TRBV6-3 to TRBJ2-1, with 7 bases matching TRBD1. Sequenced: blood. The sequence was obtained from a man younger than 40 with Graves' hyperthyroidism. The CDR3 DNA reads TGTGCCAGCAGCACCCTGACAGGGGAGCAGTTCTTC. The encoded protein is CASSTLTGEQFF.